This entry is about one T cell receptor (beta chain). Its cognate antigen is unknown. The data are from a study of Tregs in tolerant kidney transplant recipients. General observations from the study: Biological reproducibility was not directly addressed in this study. The most relevant donor-specific Treg TCRbeta repertoire apparently came from expansion with activated donor B cells.

Unstimulated regulatory T cells (CD4+CD25+CD127-), CD4+CD25- non-regulatory cells, CD4 and CD8 cells were FACS-sorted from thawed PBMCs. The method was immunoSEQ multiplex PCR; TCRdb's version includes in-frame clones alone and lacks a portion of them. The sample consists of under 300,000 clones, 84% of them appearing once. This CDR3 comprises 14 residues. J gave up 9 bases and V 2 bases, and 5 bases lay outside the gene matches. Germline lookup yields CDR1 SGHAT and CDR2 FQNNGV. This sequence joins TRBV11-2 and TRBJ2-1; 9 bases agree with TRBD1. Sequences were obtained from CD4+ T cells from blood. The source of this sequence is a human donor in good health. The CDR3 DNA is TGTGCCAGCAGCTTATGGGGGGGACAGGGTGAGCAGTTCTTC. As protein: CASSLWGGQGEQFF.